Below are 8 T cell receptor beta chains sequenced from a single sample in a study of T cell responses to AZD1222 COVID-19 vaccine. The method was immunoSEQ multiplex PCR; TCRdb's version includes in-frame clones alone and lacks a portion of them. The sample contains about 73,000 clones, around 89% of which appear only once. This sample comprised peripheral blood, obtained on day 0 of AZD1222 vaccination. The receptors were gathered from an adult in good health.

This chain uses TRBV6-2 or TRBV6-3 with TRBJ1-5, with TRBD1 matching 9 bases. The germline CDR1 and CDR2 sequences are MNHEY and SVGEGT. After removal of 2 bases from V and 6 bases from J, the junction contained 5 bases not matched to a gene. CDR3 size: 15 residues. The CDR3 here is CASSYRGQGPQPQHF. In DNA form, the CDR3 reads TGTGCCAGCAGTTACAGGGGACAGGGTCCTCAGCCCCAGCATTTT.

The chain links TRBV6-6 to TRBJ1-1, with a weak D call TRBD1 (6 bases). V was trimmed by 4 bases and J by 7 bases, leaving 7 bases between them. The germline V gene encodes CDR1 MNHNY and CDR2 SVGAGI (reference sequence). This CDR3 has 11 residues. CDR3 bases: TGTGCCAGCAGTTGGACAGATGAAGCTTTCTTT. The encoded protein is CASSWTDEAFF.

The rearrangement links TRBV5-1 to TRBJ2-3; tentative D call: TRBD1 (6 bases). CDR3 length: 15 residues. Germline loops: CDR1 SGHRS, CDR2 YFSETQ. The V end was cut by 4 bases, the J end by 1 base, with 13 bases between. CDR3 in DNA: TGCGCCAGCAGCATCAGGGGTGGAGGCACAGATACGCAGTATTTT. Translated: CASSIRGGGTDTQYF.

The chain uses TRBV5-4 and TRBJ2-1; TRBD1 agrees at 8 bases. The CDR3 contains 16 residues. Germline values: CDR1 SGHNT, CDR2 YYREEE (reference sequence). V lost 4 bases and J lost 7; bases outside the gene matches: 13. The CDR3 coding sequence is TGTGCCAGCAGCAGACCGAGGACAGGGTCCTTTAATGAGCAGTTCTTC. It encodes CASSRPRTGSFNEQFF.

The CDR3 DNA reads TGTGCCAGCAGCGTAGCCGGGACTAGCGGATACGAGCAGTACTTC. It yields the protein CASSVAGTSGYEQYF. This sequence joins TRBV9 and TRBJ2-7; TRBD2 matches at 11 bases. Germline V gene sequence: CDR1 SGDLS, CDR2 YYNGEE. CDR3 size: 15 residues. Trimming at V came to 0 bases and at J to 4 bases, leaving 3 bases not matched to a gene.

This clone has more than one count but fewer than ten. The chain recombines TRBV4-2 with TRBJ1-4, with D possibly TRBD1 on 6 matching bases. This CDR3 spans 15 amino acids. Germline V gene data show CDR1 as LGHNA and CDR2 as YNFKEQ. V lost 1 base and J lost 5, with 11 bases in between. The CDR3 spells CASSQGRQGNEKLFF. For the CDR3, the DNA is TGTGCCAGCAGCCAAGGTCGGCAGGGGAATGAAAAACTGTTTTTT.

This clone has a handful of counts. The chain couples TRBV5-1 to TRBJ1-1, with TRBD1 as a possible D gene (5 bases). The length of the CDR3 is 15 residues. In germline, CDR1 is SGHRS, CDR2 YFSETQ. The germline V and J ends were trimmed by 4 bases and 1 base, with 14 bases remaining between them. The CDR3 protein is CASSPGGARNTEAFF. Here the CDR3 DNA reads TGCGCCAGCAGCCCCGGAGGGGCTAGGAACACTGAAGCTTTCTTT.

This clone was recorded once. CDR3 coding DNA: TGTGCCATCAGTGATAGGACTAGCGGGGGGGCATACGAGCAGTACTTC. Its translation is CAISDRTSGGAYEQYF. This chain uses TRBV10-3 with TRBJ2-7; 15 nucleotides align to TRBD2. Germline assignment: CDR1 ENHRY and CDR2 SYGVKD. There are 16 residues in the CDR3. V dropped 3 bases and J dropped 4; count of bases not matched to a gene: 4.